The clone carrying this TCR beta chain was observed at least ten times. Antigen specificity is unknown. CDR1 is SGHRS and CDR2 is YFSETQ in the germline V gene. V lost 3 bases to trimming and J lost 4 bases; unmatched junction nucleotides: 17. The CDR3 is made up of 18 amino acids. Production of TCR cDNA was by 5'RACE template switching, which also added a universal primer site and UMIs. TCRdb used MiXCR to reprocess the 5' RACE reads, holding one entry per CDR3 protein. The sample yields around 230,000 distinct CDR3 sequences, about 7% seen once. The entry originates in a study of T cells after yellow fever vaccination. About the research overall: Preparation used SMART-Seq v4 Ultra Low Input for the low-cell-number fractions.

Study-wide points: In post-booster samples, most primary-vaccination clones reappeared (roughly 96% CD4, 70% to 90% CD8). Faster peaking, at day 5 versus 15, marked a secondary response that was weaker.

The sample here was CD4+ T cells sorted from PBMCs, taken on the day of the yellow fever booster vaccination. The V call is TRBV5-1, the J call TRBJ2-5, with TRBD2 identical over 8 bases. This receptor was identified in a man aged 25-40 years who received the YFV17D yellow fever vaccine. The DNA for the CDR3 is TGCGCCAGCAGCTCAGGCAGCCGACTGGCGGGAGGACTAGAGACCCAGTACTTC. It translates to CASSSGSRLAGGLETQYF.